Listed below are T cell receptor beta chains from one sample, sequenced in a study of blood T cell repertoires in COVID-19. Some clones are missing from TCRdb's copy, which holds only in-frame ones; the method was immunoSEQ multiplex PCR. The sample has roughly 310,000 clones, over 75% seen once; the top ten hold under 4.5%. Sequencing was performed on peripheral blood. These receptors all stem from a woman aged 50 to 65 with active or convalescent COVID-19. Both conserved end residues are part of each CDR3. D genes are given only for firm matches. Clone sizes are given selectively: once, few, many, or a class where the clone is expanded.

>once|TRBJ1-4|TRBV2|TRBD1
CASRTGGFSEKLFF
TGTGCCAGCAGGACAGGGGGTTTTAGTGAAAAACTGTTTTTT
>NA|TRBJ1-6|TRBV7-3|TRBD1
CASSFSGTGASPLHF
TGTGCCAGCAGCTTCTCCGGGACAGGGGCTTCACCCCTCCACTTT
>NA|TRBJ1-3|TRBV5-4|TRBD1
CASSLERQGGGNTIYF
TGTGCCAGCAGCTTGGAAAGGCAGGGGGGAGGAAACACCATATATTTT
>once|TRBJ1-2|TRBV25-1|NA
CASSESRGGGYTF
TGTGCCAGCAGTGAATCCCGTGGGGGCGGCTACACCTTC
>NA|TRBJ1-6|TRBV7-8|NA
CASSRDRNSPLHF
TGTGCCAGCAGCCGAGACAGAAATTCACCCCTCCACTTT
>NA|TRBJ2-2|TRBV7-3|TRBD1
CASSIQGHTGELFF
TGTGCCAGCAGCATACAGGGGCACACCGGGGAGCTGTTTTTT
>NA|TRBJ1-2|TRBV4-2|TRBD1
CASSHPTARDRFDGYTF
TGTGCCAGCAGCCACCCCACCGCCCGGGACAGGTTTGATGGCTACACCTTC
>few|TRBJ1-2|TRBV28|NA
CASKGVYGYTF
TGTGCCAGCAAGGGGGTTTATGGCTACACCTTC
>NA|TRBJ1-4|TRBV5-1|TRBD1
CASSKELQGSNEKLFF
TGCGCCAGCAGCAAAGAATTACAGGGGTCTAATGAAAAACTGTTTTTT
>once|TRBJ2-1|TRBV7-9|NA
CASSGARDKNFNEQFF
TGTGCCAGCAGCGGTGCCCGGGACAAGAATTTCAATGAGCAGTTCTTC
>NA|TRBJ2-7|TRBV6-5|TRBD1
CASRYGQGYEQYF
TGTGCCAGCAGGTATGGACAGGGATACGAGCAGTACTTC
>once|TRBJ1-1|TRBV19|TRBD1
CASKRGTGLNTEAFF
TGTGCCAGTAAGAGGGGGACAGGCTTGAACACTGAAGCTTTCTTT
>NA|TRBJ2-3|TRBV28|NA
CASSLISLGGKRDTQYF
TGTGCCAGCAGTTTAATCAGTCTCGGCGGGAAGAGAGATACGCAGTATTTT
>NA|TRBJ2-7|TRBV6-5|TRBD2
CASRRLAGVGEQYF
TGTGCCAGCAGGAGACTAGCGGGAGTCGGAGAGCAGTACTTC
>NA|TRBJ2-3|TRBV18|NA
CASSPRAGSTDTQYF
TGTGCCAGCTCACCACGGGCAGGGAGCACAGATACGCAGTATTTT
>NA|TRBJ2-5|TRBV21-1|NA
CASDLGQGYQETQYF
TGTGCCAGCGACCTGGGTCAGGGGTACCAAGAGACCCAGTACTTC
>NA|TRBJ1-3|TRBV19|TRBD1
CASSVGTAGNTIYF
TGTGCCAGTAGTGTAGGGACAGCCGGAAACACCATATATTTT
>NA|TRBJ2-3|TRBV1|NA
CTSSQSGQGTDTQYF
TGCACCAGCAGCCAATCTGGACAGGGCACAGATACGCAGTATTTT
>NA|TRBJ1-6|TRBV28|TRBD1
CASTGTGGVYNSPLHF
TGTGCCAGCACGGGTACAGGGGGCGTCTATAATTCACCCCTCCACTTT
>NA|TRBJ1-4|TRBV7-2|NA
CASSSGVHEKLFF
TGTGCCAGCAGCTCAGGGGTGCATGAAAAACTGTTTTTT
>NA|TRBJ2-5|TRBV9|TRBD2
CASSVSSGWQETQYF
TGTGCCAGCAGCGTCTCTAGCGGTTGGCAAGAGACCCAGTACTTC
>NA|TRBJ2-1|TRBV28|NA
CASSFYPVTHNEQFF
TGTGCCAGCAGTTTTTACCCTGTGACTCACAATGAGCAGTTCTTC
>once|TRBJ1-5|TRBV19|NA
CASSLPGGVNQPQHF
TGTGCCAGTAGCCTTCCTGGGGGGGTTAATCAGCCCCAGCATTTT
>NA|TRBJ1-2|TRBV4-1|NA
CASSQAMSQGDYGYTF
TGCGCCAGCAGCCAAGCCATGTCTCAGGGCGACTATGGCTACACCTTC
>once|TRBJ2-3|TRBV7-6|NA
CASSSPHPAERTDTQYF
TGTGCCAGCAGCTCGCCACATCCAGCGGAGCGCACAGATACGCAGTATTTT
>NA|TRBJ2-7|TRBV28|NA
CASTGEGRSLYEQYF
TGTGCCAGCACCGGAGAGGGTCGGTCCCTCTACGAGCAGTACTTC
>few|TRBJ2-1|TRBV27|TRBD1
CASSLTTGTGAYNEQFF
TGTGCCAGCAGTCTAACTACCGGGACAGGGGCCTACAATGAGCAGTTCTTC
>NA|TRBJ2-7|TRBV12-3/TRBV12-4|NA
CASSLAERAEQYF
TGTGCCAGCAGTTTAGCCGAGCGGGCCGAGCAGTACTTC
>NA|TRBJ2-2|TRBV10-3|NA
CAISESGGNTGELFF
TGTGCCATCAGTGAGAGTGGAGGGAACACCGGGGAGCTGTTTTTT
>NA|TRBJ2-3|TRBV7-6|TRBD1
CASSLLGQSTDTQYF
TGTGCCAGCAGCTTATTGGGACAGTCCACAGATACGCAGTATTTT
>once|TRBJ2-5|TRBV7-2|TRBD1
CASSSNRGFETQYF
TGTGCCAGCTCCAGCAACAGGGGATTCGAGACCCAGTACTTC
>NA|TRBJ2-3|TRBV10-3|TRBD1
CAISDGTASTDTQYF
TGTGCCATCAGTGACGGGACAGCTAGCACAGATACGCAGTATTTT
>NA|TRBJ1-4|TRBV5-1|NA
CASSTGQISEKLFF
TGCGCCAGCAGCACCGGACAGATTAGTGAAAAACTGTTTTTT
>NA|TRBJ2-7|TRBV3-1/TRBV3-2|NA
CASSHPDSEQYF
TGTGCCAGCAGCCACCCGGACAGCGAGCAGTACTTC
>NA|TRBJ2-5|TRBV5-1|TRBD2
CASSSHTGLSISQTQYF
TGCGCCAGCAGCTCGCACACGGGACTATCCATTTCCCAGACCCAGTACTTC
>NA|TRBJ2-3|TRBV4-3|NA
CASSQDGRVATQYF
TGCGCCAGCAGCCAAGATGGCAGGGTGGCTACGCAGTATTTT
>NA|TRBJ1-2|TRBV2|NA
CASGGYRDRNYGYTF
TGTGCCAGCGGTGGGTACAGGGACCGGAACTATGGCTACACCTTC
>NA|TRBJ2-1|TRBV19|NA
CASSPRTPVSSYNEQFF
TGTGCCAGTAGTCCTCGGACACCCGTGAGCTCCTACAATGAGCAGTTCTTC
>once|TRBJ1-1|TRBV5-1|NA
CASRNRADTEAFF
TGCGCCAGCAGAAACAGGGCGGACACTGAAGCTTTCTTT
>NA|TRBJ1-2|TRBV9|NA
CASSDPTREIYGYTF
TGTGCCAGCAGCGACCCGACAAGGGAGATCTATGGCTACACCTTC
>NA|TRBJ2-7|TRBV4-1|TRBD1
CASSQDGGQGYEQYF
TGCGCCAGCAGCCAAGACGGGGGACAGGGCTACGAGCAGTACTTC
>few|TRBJ2-7|TRBV28|NA
CASSLSSQVGFYEQYF
TGTGCCAGCAGTCTCAGTTCACAGGTGGGATTCTACGAGCAGTACTTC
>NA|TRBJ1-3|TRBV5-6|NA
CASSLGQRNTIYF
TGTGCCAGCAGCTTGGGACAGCGAAACACCATATATTTT
>NA|TRBJ2-1|TRBV5-8|NA
CASSLVSEQFF
TGTGCCAGCAGCTTGGTTTCGGAGCAGTTCTTC
>NA|TRBJ1-1|TRBV3-1/TRBV3-2|TRBD1
CASSRKRLQGGAEAFF
TGTGCCAGCAGCCGCAAGCGGTTACAGGGGGGAGCTGAAGCTTTCTTT
>NA|TRBJ1-1|TRBV5-1|TRBD1
CASSLYMDRAGTEAFF
TGCGCCAGCAGCCTTTATATGGACAGGGCGGGCACTGAAGCTTTCTTT
>NA|TRBJ1-2|TRBV18|TRBD1
CASSPPRTGGVFYGYTF
TGTGCCAGCTCACCACCAAGGACAGGGGGCGTCTTTTATGGCTACACCTTC
>NA|TRBJ1-1|TRBV7-3|TRBD1
CASSLKGGQGEAFF
TGTGCCAGCAGCTTAAAGGGGGGACAGGGTGAAGCTTTCTTT
>NA|TRBJ2-2|TRBV9|TRBD1
CASSVGGQGRELFF
TGTGCCAGCAGCGTAGGAGGACAGGGCCGGGAGCTGTTTTTT
>NA|TRBJ1-1|TRBV5-1|NA
CASSLSGGLVSEAFF
TGCGCCAGCAGCTTGTCCGGTGGGCTGGTAAGTGAAGCTTTCTTT
>NA|TRBJ2-1|TRBV7-6|NA
CASSSPRGSRDEQFF
TGTGCCAGCAGCTCCCCACGGGGGAGTCGCGACGAGCAGTTCTTC
>NA|TRBJ2-5|TRBV5-1|TRBD2
CASSHFSGGIQETQYF
TGCGCCAGCAGCCACTTTAGCGGGGGGATACAAGAGACCCAGTACTTC
>NA|TRBJ1-4|TRBV6-5|NA
CASSLLGGTTNEKLFF
TGTGCCAGCAGTTTGCTCGGGGGGACAACTAATGAAAAACTGTTTTTT
>NA|TRBJ1-1|TRBV15|NA
CATSRGGGNEAFF
TGTGCCACCAGCAGAGGCGGGGGAAATGAAGCTTTCTTT
>NA|TRBJ2-7|TRBV11-2|TRBD1
CASSWTGDEQYF
TGTGCCAGCAGCTGGACAGGGGACGAGCAGTACTTC
>NA|TRBJ1-1|TRBV4-1|TRBD1
CASSQEGDRVTEAFF
TGCGCCAGCAGCCAAGAGGGGGACAGGGTCACTGAAGCTTTCTTT
>NA|TRBJ1-4|TRBV28|TRBD1
CASSPTGAYEKLFF
TGTGCCAGCAGTCCGACAGGGGCCTACGAAAAACTGTTTTTT
>NA|TRBJ1-1|TRBV3-1/TRBV3-2|NA
CASSYYQSNTEAFF
TGTGCCAGCAGCTATTACCAGTCGAACACTGAAGCTTTCTTT